A selection of T cell receptor beta chains follows, all from one sample in a study of cytomegalovirus exposure and HLA in healthy donors. Profiling relied on immunoSEQ multiplex PCR, and the TCRdb table lists in-frame clones only, not all of them. The table includes under 200,000 clones, over 75% detected once. The specimen sequenced was PBMCs. These TCRs come from a man in his late teens or twenties in good health and CMV-seropositive. CDR3s include the opening cysteine and the closing phenylalanine or tryptophan. The D gene is left open where the match is weak.

TRBJ2-7,TRBD2,TRBV7-8,15,CASSLVLAGSYEQYF,TGTGCCAGCAGCTTAGTTCTAGCGGGGTCCTACGAGCAGTACTTC
TRBJ1-2,NA,TRBV11-2,15,CASSLSQEPYYGYTF,TGTGCCAGCAGCTTAAGCCAGGAACCTTACTATGGCTACACCTTC
TRBJ1-2,NA,TRBV5-5,13,CASSRGGDYGYTF,TGTGCCAGCAGCCGAGGGGGAGACTATGGCTACACCTTC
TRBJ1-3,NA,TRBV2,11,CASRGLDTIYF,TGTGCCAGCAGGGGGCTTGACACCATATATTTT
TRBJ2-1,TRBD2,TRBV7-3,12,CASSFTSGEQFF,TGTGCCAGCAGCTTCACTAGCGGTGAGCAGTTCTTC
TRBJ2-7,TRBD1,TRBV19,14,CASSRGGFPYEQYF,TGTGCCAGTAGCCGAGGGGGCTTCCCCTACGAGCAGTACTTC
TRBJ2-3,NA,TRBV12-2,16,CASRLAPSSSTDTQYF,TGTGCAAGTCGCTTAGCTCCTAGTTCTAGCACAGATACGCAGTATTTT
TRBJ2-7,TRBD2,TRBV7-2,17,CASSLGVAGAPLYEQYF,TGTGCCAGCAGCTTAGGGGTAGCGGGGGCCCCGCTCTACGAGCAGTACTTC
TRBJ2-7,NA,TRBV19,15,CASSVKDSISYEQYF,TGTGCCAGTAGTGTCAAGGACAGTATTTCCTACGAGCAGTACTTC
TRBJ2-7,TRBD1,TRBV6-5,15,CASSYSWDSSYEQYF,TGTGCCAGCAGTTACTCATGGGACAGCTCCTACGAGCAGTACTTC
TRBJ2-7,NA,TRBV1,16,CTSSQARGTATYEQYF,TGCACCAGCAGCCAAGCAAGAGGGACAGCCACCTACGAGCAGTACTTC
TRBJ1-2,TRBD1,TRBV9,15,CASSVSGTGDYGYTF,TGTGCCAGCAGCGTATCCGGGACAGGGGACTATGGCTACACCTTC
TRBJ2-7,NA,TRBV30,12,CAWSFPGYEQYF,TGTGCCTGGAGTTTTCCGGGATACGAGCAGTACTTC